This section outlines one T cell receptor beta chain sequence together with its context. TCRdb keeps only in-frame clones here, not all; method: immunoSEQ multiplex PCR. This table has about 35,000 clones, approximately 65% appearing once. The entry originates in a study of monozygotic twins with cystic fibrosis. Germline V lookup: CDR1 GTSNPN, CDR2 SVGIG (reference sequence). Deletions cut 4 bases from V and 4 bases from J, with 17 bases between. The CDR3 runs 15 residues. Sequenced sample: blood. This TCR derives from a girl aged 5-17 years with cystic fibrosis. The chain combines TRBV30 with TRBJ1-3; D not resolved. CDR3 in amino acids: CAWNSLRISGNTIYF. The CDR3 coding sequence is TGTGCCTGGAATTCCCTCCGGATCTCAGGAAACACCATATATTTT.